The present TCR beta chain was sequenced within a study of blood T cells in healthy people across ages. The use of a sample-barcoded 5' primer and a J-beta primer mix characterized a second PCR of about 6 to 11 cycles. TCRdb used MiXCR to reprocess the 5' RACE reads, holding one entry per CDR3 protein. The table lists about 830,000 distinct CDR3 sequences, about three fifths of them singletons. Germline assignment: CDR1 SEHNR and CDR2 FQNEAQ (reference sequence). CDR3 length equals 16 residues. Trimming took 1 base from V and 7 from J; bases not matched to a gene: 5. The chain uses TRBV7-9 and TRBJ2-1; 12 bases are shared with TRBD2. The sequence derives from a man younger than 40 in good health. Sequenced input: blood. The CDR3 spells CASSLGASGRGNEQFF. The CDR3 nucleotides are TGTGCCAGCAGCTTAGGGGCTAGCGGGAGGGGGAATGAGCAGTTCTTC.